The 19 T cell receptor beta chains in this list originate from one sample, sequenced in a study of early T cells in non-severe SARS-CoV-2 infection. One entry per CDR3 protein results from TCRdb running MiXCR on the 5' RACE reads. The table records around 40,000 distinct CDR3 sequences, 11% of them present only once. Sequencing was done on a sample of whole blood. The receptor set was obtained from an adult who was a healthcare worker with PCR-confirmed SARS-CoV-2 infection or an uninfected control (not recorded which).

This clonotype was counted a few times. J is TRBJ1-1 and V is TRBV28, with D possibly matching TRBD1 (6 bases). The CDR3 consists of 13 residues. Germline CDR1 and CDR2: MDHEN and SYDVKM. V lost 2 bases and J 6 bases, leaving 10 bases between the germline ends. In DNA form, the CDR3 reads TGTGCCAGCAGTTTAGGGGGCGCTTCTGAAGCTTTCTTT. Its translation: CASSLGGASEAFF.

This clonotype showed up many times. J is TRBJ2-7 and V is TRBV4-3, with D possibly matching TRBD1 (6 bases). CDR3 length: 15 residues. The germline V gene has CDR1 LGHNA and CDR2 YSLEER. The ends were cut back, 4 bases at V and 5 bases at J, with 18 bases in the middle. The CDR3 reads CASSPSGTWGHEQYF. The CDR3 DNA reads TGCGCCAGCAGCCCGTCCGGGACATGGGGCCACGAGCAGTACTTC.

This clonotype came up many times. CDR3 DNA sequence: TGTGCCAGCAGTTTTGTCTCCTACAATGAGCAGTTCTTC. Its translation is CASSFVSYNEQFF. This chain connects TRBV6-2 or TRBV6-3 to TRBJ2-1; D not certain. The CDR3 is made up of 13 amino acids. Germline V gene data show CDR1 as MNHEY and CDR2 as SVGEGT. Between the trimmed V and J ends, which lost 4 bases and 0 bases, there was a span of 4 bases.

This clonotype turned up a few times. The chain couples TRBV25-1 to TRBJ1-4; weak D call: TRBD1 (6 bases). V gave up 3 bases and J gave up 8 bases, with 13 bases separating them. This CDR3 is built from 14 residues. Germline loops: CDR1 MGHDK, CDR2 SYGVNS. CDR3 sequence: CASSDRDTKEKLFF. In nucleotides, the CDR3 is TGTGCCAGCAGTGACCGGGACACAAAAGAAAAACTGTTTTTT. The full variable domain, in which reference TRBV25-1 and TRBJ1-4 provide the parts outside the CDR3, is EADIYQTPRYLVIGTGKKITLECSQTMGHDKMYWYQQDPGMELHLIHYSYGVNSTEKGDLSSESTVSRIRTEHFPLTLESARPSHTSQYLCASSDRDTKEKLFFGSGTQLSVL.

This clonotype occurred a few times. The rearrangement uses TRBV25-1 and TRBJ1-2, with a weak D call TRBD1 (5 bases). The germline gives CDR1 MGHDK, CDR2 SYGVNS. The CDR3 loop spans 16 amino acids. The ends were cut back, 3 bases at V and 1 base at J, with 15 bases in the middle. CDR3 loop: CASSDWGDRDNYGYTF. CDR3 DNA sequence: TGTGCCAGCAGTGACTGGGGGGACCGCGATAACTATGGCTACACCTTC.

This clonotype is judged medium-sized (0.01 to 0.1%). This chain uses TRBV12-3 or TRBV12-4 with TRBJ2-3; 9 nucleotides agree with TRBD2. V lost 5 bases and J lost 1; bases outside the gene matches: 7. The CDR3 has 16 residues. This chain's CDR3 is CASSPRGGRGTDTQYF. The CDR3 DNA is TGTGCCAGCAGTCCCCGCGGCGGGAGGGGCACAGATACGCAGTATTTT.

This clonotype showed up many times. The rearrangement uses TRBV11-2 and TRBJ1-1; D remains ambiguous. Trimming took 0 bases from V and 0 from J, leaving 11 bases between them. The CDR3 loop spans 16 amino acids. Germline CDR1 is SGHAT and CDR2 is FQNNGV. CDR3 sequence (DNA): TGTGCCAGCAGCTTAGATGGGTCGGGCCTGAACACTGAAGCTTTCTTT. Protein product: CASSLDGSGLNTEAFF.

This rearrangement joins TRBV5-6 to TRBJ2-1; 8 bases agree with TRBD1. The CDR3 spans 17 residues. V shed 4 bases and J 7 bases; nucleotides not matched to a gene: 16. Germline V gene sequence: CDR1 SGHDT, CDR2 YYEEEE. The CDR3 reads CASSGGQGGFVQNEQFF. CDR3 bases: TGTGCCAGCAGCGGCGGACAGGGCGGTTTTGTGCAAAATGAGCAGTTCTTC.

V gene TRBV14 combines with J gene TRBJ1-1, with a tentative D call TRBD1 (6 bases). The CDR3 extends over 14 amino acids. Germline V CDR1 and CDR2: SGHDN, FVKESK. V shed 0 bases and J shed 5 bases, with 10 bases lying between them. The DNA of the CDR3 is TGTGCCAGCAGCCAAGAGACAGGAGGAACTGAAGCTTTCTTT. Its protein is CASSQETGGTEAFF.

This clonotype has at least ten counts. J is TRBJ1-2 and V is TRBV29-1; D not resolved. This CDR3 comprises 12 residues. V lost 3 bases and J 1 base, leaving 6 bases between the germline ends. Germline CDR1 SQVTM, CDR2 ANQGSEA. CDR3 sequence: CSVEGFNYGYTF. The CDR3 DNA reads TGCAGCGTTGAGGGTTTTAACTATGGCTACACCTTC.

This clonotype was detected ten times or more. The V call is TRBV18, the J call TRBJ1-1; possibly TRBD1 for D (5 bases). The ends were cut back, 2 bases at V and 0 bases at J, with 10 bases in the middle. CDR1 is KGHSH, CDR2 LQKENI, per germline. CDR3 length: 15 residues. The CDR3 sequence: CASSPGAEMNTEAFF. DNA of the CDR3: TGTGCCAGCTCACCAGGGGCAGAAATGAACACTGAAGCTTTCTTT.

V is TRBV7-8 and J is TRBJ1-1; the D is unclear. The V end lost 8 bases, the J end lost 0 bases, and 7 bases lay between the germline ends. Germline V gene lookup returns CDR1 SGHVS and CDR2 FQNEAQ. CDR3 length: 12 residues. The CDR3 is CASRRMNTEAFF. CDR3 in DNA: TGTGCCAGCCGAAGAATGAACACTGAAGCTTTCTTT.

This clonotype has at least ten counts. This rearrangement joins TRBV7-2 to TRBJ1-5; the D is unclear. The V end lost 5 bases, the J end lost 7 bases, and 21 bases lay between the germline ends. The CDR3 consists of 16 residues. Looked up from germline, CDR1 is SGHTA and CDR2 is FQGNSA. The CDR3 is CASSPGPSQLGQPQHF. The CDR3 DNA is TGTGCCAGCAGCCCCGGGCCAAGCCAGTTAGGCCAGCCCCAGCATTTT. Combining the CDR3 with reference TRBV7-2 and TRBJ1-5 gives the whole variable domain GAGVSQSPSNKVTEKGKDVELRCDPISGHTALYWYRQSLGQGLEFLIYFQGNSAPDKSGLPSDRFSAERTGGSVSTLTIQRTQQEDSAVYLCASSPGPSQLGQPQHFGDGTRLSIL.

The chain has TRBV29-1 and TRBJ2-3, with TRBD1 matching 8 bases. The CDR3 is 15 residues long. In germline, CDR1 is SQVTM, CDR2 ANQGSEA. Trimming cost V 6 bases and J 4 bases; bases outside gene matches: 12. The CDR3, as DNA: TGCAGCGTCCCGACCAGGGGGCGACAGTCAGATACGCAGTATTTT. This translates into CSVPTRGRQSDTQYF.

This clonotype has just a few counts. V and J are TRBV5-1 and TRBJ2-7; D ambiguous. This CDR3 contains 14 residues. V gave up 0 bases and J gave up 5 bases, with 12 bases separating them. Germline-derived CDR1 and CDR2 are SGHRS and YFSETQ. Written as DNA, the CDR3 is TGCGCCAGCAGCTTGGGGTCAAGGTCCCACGAGCAGTACTTC. This sequence encodes CASSLGSRSHEQYF.

This clonotype was seen only a few times. The CDR3, as DNA: TGCAGCGCCAAGAGAGATTCCTCGCAAGAGACCCAGTACTTC. Encoded protein: CSAKRDSSQETQYF. The chain uses TRBV29-1 and TRBJ2-5; D not resolved. The CDR3 spans 14 residues. Trimming took off 7 bases at V and 2 bases at J, with 17 bases between the two ends. Per germline, CDR1 SQVTM and CDR2 ANQGSEA.

This clonotype was recorded at least ten times. Because the CDR3's place on the DNA is in doubt, the DNA is left out and the CDR3 is given as listed by TCRdb. V and J are TRBV27 and TRBJ2-6; TRBD2 was called by the table and not checked on the DNA. The germline CDR1 and CDR2 sequences are MNHEY and SMNVEV (reference sequence). Termini included, the CDR3 measures 19 amino acids. CDR3 residues: CASSPGDSNPTFGANVLTF.

The chain links TRBV29-1 to TRBJ1-1; no firm D call. With 5 bases removed from V and 2 bases from J, the gap between germline ends came to 15 bases. CDR1 and CDR2 from the germline V gene are SQVTM and ANQGSEA. The CDR3 consists of 14 residues. CDR3 sequence: CSVRGQAANTEAFF. CDR3 coding DNA: TGCAGCGTTCGTGGCCAGGCAGCAAACACTGAAGCTTTCTTT.

A few counts support this clonotype. This chain uses TRBV28 with TRBJ2-1; D is undetermined. This CDR3 has 11 residues. Germline CDR1 MDHEN, CDR2 SYDVKM. Trimming stripped 8 bases from V and 8 bases from J, with 10 bases between. The CDR3 DNA reads as TGTGCCAGCTCCCATTCATATGAGCAGTTCTTC. It is translated as CASSHSYEQFF. Complete variable domain (other parts from reference TRBV28 and TRBJ2-1): DVKVTQSSRYLVKRTGEKVFLECVQDMDHENMFWYRQDPGLGLRLIYFSYDVKMKEKGDIPEGYSVSREKKERFSLILESASTNQTSMYLCASSHSYEQFFGPGTRLTVL.